The clone carrying this T cell receptor (beta chain) appeared many times. Its target is unknown. This CDR3 comprises 18 residues. Germline V gene sequence: CDR1 SGHVS, CDR2 FQNEAQ. Trimming took off 0 bases at V and 5 bases at J, with 22 bases between the two ends. The data originate from a study of T cell repertoires in cytomegalovirus infection. Turning to the study itself: Through public TCR beta signatures, both CMV infection and matching HLA type were indicated. The study's findings and limits: Summed frequency of public TCR beta families distinguished CMV carriers with the relevant HLA. Dominating the ex vivo response were HLA-C-restricted CMV-specific TCR beta clonotypes.

In TCRdb, the reads were re-called with MiXCR into one record per CDR3 protein. Counted here are about 260,000 distinct CDR3 sequences, roughly 13% occurring once; the ten biggest clones make up roughly 9.7%. The origin of this receptor is a human donor in good health (CMV status not recorded). Some clones in this sample may be carry-over from other donors' samples. Input material: PBMCs. V gene TRBV7-8 combines with J gene TRBJ2-5, with D tentatively TRBD1 or TRBD2 (5 bases each). The CDR3: CASSLALSARDAGETQYF. The CDR3 DNA is TGTGCCAGCAGCTTAGCTTTGTCAGCGAGGGATGCAGGGGAGACCCAGTACTTC. Full variable domain (missing parts from reference TRBV7-8 and TRBJ2-5): GAGVSQSPRYKVAKRGQDVALRCDPISGHVSLFWYQQALGQGPEFLTYFQNEAQLDKSGLPSDRFFAERPEGSVSTLKIQRTQQEDSAVYLCASSLALSARDAGETQYFGPGTRLLVL.